What follows are 8 T cell receptor beta chains derived from one specimen sequenced in a study of cytomegalovirus exposure and HLA in healthy donors. Profiling relied on immunoSEQ multiplex PCR, and the TCRdb table lists in-frame clones only, not all of them. The sample lists roughly 100,000 clones; approximately 90% were seen once. The sample was PBMCs. These receptors were collected from a young woman in good health and CMV-seropositive.

This chain connects TRBV20-1 to TRBJ1-1; D gene unclear. This CDR3 is 11 amino acids long. Trimming shortened V by 5 bases and J by 1 base, and 5 bases separated the two germline ends. Looked up from germline, CDR1 is DFQATT and CDR2 is SNEGSKA (reference sequence). The CDR3 DNA follows: TGCAGTGCTTCAGGGAACACTGAAGCTTTCTTT. Protein sequence: CSASGNTEAFF.

The rearrangement joins TRBV12-5 to TRBJ1-2; 7 bases line up with TRBD1. This CDR3 comprises 14 residues. Germline lookup yields CDR1 LGHNT and CDR2 FRNRAP. With V trimmed by 7 bases and J by 7 bases, 12 bases remained unmatched. CDR3 region: CASEGTVGLGGYTF. The CDR3 region has the DNA TGTGCTAGTGAAGGGACAGTCGGCCTAGGTGGCTACACCTTC.

V and J are TRBV5-8 and TRBJ1-2; TRBD1 aligns across 7 bases. Trimming removed 5 bases from V and 6 bases from J; junction bases left unmatched: 7. The germline V gene encodes CDR1 SGHTS and CDR2 YDEGEE. The CDR3 sequence is 13 residues long. The CDR3 DNA follows: TGTGCCAGCAGGGAGACAGGGACTCATGGCTACACCTTC. As protein: CASRETGTHGYTF.

This clone was picked up one time. Here the CDR3 DNA reads TGTGCCAGCAGGCTAGGGGTTGCCTACGAGCAGTACTTC. It encodes CASRLGVAYEQYF. The chain links TRBV27 to TRBJ2-7; weak D call: TRBD1 (5 bases). Looked up from germline, CDR1 is MNHEY and CDR2 is SMNVEV (reference sequence). This CDR3 spans 13 amino acids. V lost 6 bases, J lost 2 bases, and 11 bases lay in between.

The chain links TRBV5-5 to TRBJ2-1; D may be TRBD2 (5 bases). Germline loops: CDR1 SGHKS, CDR2 YYEKEE (reference sequence). Trimming pared 0 bases from V and 0 bases from J, leaving 13 bases between. CDR3 size: 17 residues. CDR3: CASSLAGVGSSYNEQFF. As DNA, the CDR3 is TGTGCCAGCAGCTTGGCAGGTGTGGGGAGCTCCTACAATGAGCAGTTCTTC. The full variable domain, its missing parts supplied by reference TRBV5-5 and TRBJ2-1, is DAGVTQSPTHLIKTRGQQVTLRCSPISGHKSVSWYQQVLGQGPQFIFQYYEKEERGRGNFPDRFSARQFPNYSSELNVNALLLGDSALYLCASSLAGVGSSYNEQFFGPGTRLTVL.

The chain couples TRBV7-3 to TRBJ2-5; TRBD2 agrees at 15 bases. The CDR3 length is 15 residues. Trimming at V came to 4 bases and at J to 11 bases, leaving 8 bases not matched to a gene. Looked up from germline, CDR1 is SGHTA and CDR2 is FQGTGA. The CDR3 is CASSSPGTSGRLQYF. DNA of the CDR3: TGTGCCAGCAGCTCCCCCGGGACTAGCGGGAGGCTTCAGTACTTC.

This clone was counted only a few times. The rearrangement links TRBV4-1 to TRBJ1-1; 9 positions agree with TRBD1. Germline trimming cut 4 bases from V and 4 bases from J; bases unmatched to any gene: 7. CDR1 MGHRA and CDR2 YSYEKL come from the germline V gene. This CDR3 spans 15 amino acids. The CDR3 DNA reads as TGCGCCAGCAGCCGGTCGACAGGGGGTGCCACTGAAGCTTTCTTT. The encoded protein is CASSRSTGGATEAFF.

The sample holds one count of this clone. V gene TRBV2 combines with J gene TRBJ1-1; weak D call: TRBD1 (6 bases). Trimming took 3 bases from V and 1 from J, leaving 18 bases between them. From germline, CDR1 is SNHLY and CDR2 FYNNEI. The CDR3 contains 17 residues. As DNA, the CDR3 is TGTGCCAGCAGTGATGGTCTACAGGGCCGAGGGAACACTGAAGCTTTCTTT. Its translation: CASSDGLQGRGNTEAFF. The variable domain in full, completed from reference TRBV2 and TRBJ1-1, reads EPEVTQTPSHQVTQMGQEVILRCVPISNHLYFYWYRQILGQKVEFLVSFYNNEISEKSEIFDDQFSVERPDGSNFTLKIRSTKLEDSAMYFCASSDGLQGRGNTEAFFGQGTRLTVV.